The clone carrying this TCR beta chain was recorded a few times. The antigen remains undetermined. V lost 4 bases to trimming and J lost 5 bases, with 25 bases between them. The CDR3 contains 18 residues. CDR1 MNHEY and CDR2 SMNVEV come from the germline V gene (reference sequence). One entry per CDR3 protein, called by TCRdb with MiXCR from the RT-PCR reads. The data hold a few hundred thousand distinct CDR3 sequences, with 20% to 25% observed a single time. These data are taken from a study of response to subunit inactivated influenza vaccine. Whole-study findings and limits: Authors suggested each seasonal influenza vaccination recruits few new T cells.

The chain is built from TRBV27 and TRBJ2-3, with D possibly TRBD1 on 8 matching bases. This sample comprised PBMCs from blood, obtained about 20 months after vaccination. The receptor's source is a man in his fifties or sixties who received an inactivated influenza vaccine. CDR3 protein: CASSSIWGGQGARDTQYF. For the CDR3, the DNA is TGTGCCAGCAGTTCGATATGGGGAGGGCAGGGGGCCAGAGATACGCAGTATTTT.